This TCR beta chain was captured by sequencing in a study of tumor-infiltrating lymphocytes in primary liver carcinoma. The template, approximately 500 ng total RNA, yielded TCR beta cDNA made with a constant-region primer. Three-round nested multiplex PCR performed with slightly modified ARM-PCR produced the TCR beta libraries. PCR rounds one and two used TRBV1-TRBV30 forward primers with a C-beta reverse primer for approximately 11 cycles each. TCRdb passed the multiplex PCR reads through MiXCR, listing each CDR3 protein once. Of about 210,000 distinct CDR3 sequences in the sample, around 60% are singletons; the top ten hold around 7.1%. The count of this clonotype is one. Germline DNA was extracted too, while blood RNA derived from unsorted whole blood. This CDR3 comprises 15 residues. The V and J ends lost 7 bases and 4 bases respectively, with 17 bases between them.

The V call is TRBV12-3 or TRBV12-4, the J call TRBJ2-1, with D unresolved. This TCR came from a woman between 55 and 75 years old with primary liver carcinoma and hepatitis B virus infection. The sequenced sample consisted of peripheral blood. The CDR3 reads CASTAIGVKYNEQFF. The DNA of the CDR3 is TGTGCCAGCACCGCCATTGGGGTCAAATACAATGAGCAGTTCTTC.